A selection of T cell receptor beta chains follows, all from one sample in a study of blood T cell repertoires in COVID-19. TCRdb's table, derived via immunoSEQ multiplex PCR, lists solely in-frame clones and lacks some. The sample lists 180,000 or so clones; approximately 85% were seen once. The material sequenced was peripheral blood. These receptors all come from a woman older than 75 with acute or convalescent COVID-19. The CDR3 runs from the conserved cysteine through the conserved F or W. D genes are given only for firm matches. Clone size is shown for a subset of rows, as once, few, many or a class of expanded clone.

TRBJ1-3	NA	NA	TRBV30	TGTGCCTGGAGTGCGGGGTTCTTCTCTGGAAACACCATATATTTT	CAWSAGFFSGNTIYF
TRBJ2-7	NA	TRBD1	TRBV5-6	TGTGCCAGCAGCTCGCGGAGGTTTCGATCGACAGGGGTCTACGAGCAGTACTTC	CASSSRRFRSTGVYEQYF
TRBJ1-1	NA	NA	TRBV19	TGTGCCAGTAGCCCCGGCCGGACACCGAACACTGAAGCTTTCTTT	CASSPGRTPNTEAFF
TRBJ1-4	NA	NA	TRBV10-1	TGCGCCAGAACCGGGTCCCCCTGGGAAAAACTGTTTTTT	CARTGSPWEKLFF
TRBJ2-1	NA	TRBD2	TRBV14	TGTGCCAGCAGCTCCATGCCGGGACTACACAATGAGCAGTTCTTC	CASSSMPGLHNEQFF
TRBJ2-7	once	TRBD2	TRBV27	TGTGCCAGCAGTCCGCTAGCGGTGGGGGGATCTTCCTACGAGCAGTACTTC	CASSPLAVGGSSYEQYF
TRBJ2-3	NA	TRBD2	TRBV9	TGTGCCAGCAGCGGTCGGACTAGCGGACCCACAGATACGCAGTATTTT	CASSGRTSGPTDTQYF
TRBJ2-1	NA	TRBD2	TRBV7-8	TGTGCCAGCAGCTTACCTAGCGGGGGGGCCCGGGAGCAGTTCTTC	CASSLPSGGAREQFF
TRBJ1-1	NA	NA	TRBV7-2	TGTGCCAGCGCATCCCTGGAGCAGGGGACTGAAGCTTTCTTT	CASASLEQGTEAFF
TRBJ1-6	NA	NA	TRBV19	TGTGCCAGTAGCCGGGGAACAGGGATGGGGTCACCCCTCCACTTT	CASSRGTGMGSPLHF
TRBJ2-6	NA	NA	TRBV29-1	TGCAGCGTTGAAGTGGTGGCAGGTCGTGGGGCCAACGTCCTGACTTTC	CSVEVVAGRGANVLTF
TRBJ2-3	NA	NA	TRBV15	TGTGCCACCAGCAGAGGACAGTGGGGAGATACGCAGTATTTT	CATSRGQWGDTQYF
TRBJ2-7	NA	TRBD2	TRBV29-1	TGCAGCGTTGACCAGCGGGGGAAGGTTGGCGAGCAGTACTTC	CSVDQRGKVGEQYF
TRBJ2-5	NA	NA	TRBV7-9	TGTGCCAGCAGCCCCGACGGCGGACAAAAGGAAGAGACCCAGTACTTC	CASSPDGGQKEETQYF
TRBJ1-3	NA	NA	TRBV5-1	TGCGCCAGCAGCTTGGCCGGGGGAATCTCTGGAAACACCATATATTTT	CASSLAGGISGNTIYF
TRBJ2-3	NA	TRBD2	TRBV5-6	TGTGCCAGTCAACTAGCGGGAGTGGGGGTGGCGTCGCAGTATTTT	CASQLAGVGVASQYF
TRBJ1-2	NA	NA	TRBV5-6	TGTGCCAGCAGCTTGAACAGGGACTATGGCTACACCTTC	CASSLNRDYGYTF
TRBJ1-1	NA	NA	TRBV6-2/TRBV6-3	TGTGCCAGCAGTTACTCGATTATGGACACTCATAATGGGGTTGAAGCTTTCTTT	CASSYSIMDTHNGVEAFF
TRBJ2-1	once	NA	TRBV2	TGTGCCAGCAGTGCTCAGGATGAGCAGTTCTTC	CASSAQDEQFF
TRBJ2-1	NA	TRBD1	TRBV9	TGTGCCAGCACCGGGACAGGGGATTTGGGTGAGCAGTTCTTC	CASTGTGDLGEQFF
TRBJ2-5	NA	TRBD1	TRBV25-1	TGTGCCAGCAGTAAACGGACAGGGGACCAAGAGACCCAGTACTTC	CASSKRTGDQETQYF